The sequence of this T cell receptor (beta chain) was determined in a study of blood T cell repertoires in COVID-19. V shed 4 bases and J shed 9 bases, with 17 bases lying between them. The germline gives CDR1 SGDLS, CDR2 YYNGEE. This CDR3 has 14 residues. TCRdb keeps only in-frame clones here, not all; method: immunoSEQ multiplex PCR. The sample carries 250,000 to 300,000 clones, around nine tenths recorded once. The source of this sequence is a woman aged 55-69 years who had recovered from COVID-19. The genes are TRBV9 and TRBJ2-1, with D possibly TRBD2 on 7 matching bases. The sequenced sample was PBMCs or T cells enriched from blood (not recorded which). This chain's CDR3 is CASSYQSGGAEQFF. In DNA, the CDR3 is TGTGCCAGCAGCTACCAGTCGGGGGGCGCTGAGCAGTTCTTC.